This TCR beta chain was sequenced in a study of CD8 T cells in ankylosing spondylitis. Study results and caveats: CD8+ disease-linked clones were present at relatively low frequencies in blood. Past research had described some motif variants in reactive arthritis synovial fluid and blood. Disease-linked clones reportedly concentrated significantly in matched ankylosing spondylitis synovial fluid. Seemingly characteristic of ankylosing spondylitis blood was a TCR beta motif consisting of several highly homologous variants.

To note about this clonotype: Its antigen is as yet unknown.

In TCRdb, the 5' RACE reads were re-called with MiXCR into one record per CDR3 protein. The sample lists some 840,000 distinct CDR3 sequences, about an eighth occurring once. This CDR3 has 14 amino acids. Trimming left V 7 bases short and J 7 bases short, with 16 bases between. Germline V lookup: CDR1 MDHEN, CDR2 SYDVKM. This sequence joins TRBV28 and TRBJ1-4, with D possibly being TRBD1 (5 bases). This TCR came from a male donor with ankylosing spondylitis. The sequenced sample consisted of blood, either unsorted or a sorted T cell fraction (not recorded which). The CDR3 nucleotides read TGTGCCAGCACCACAGCAGGGATAAGTGAAAAACTGTTTTTT. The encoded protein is CASTTAGISEKLFF.